The sequence of this TCR beta chain was determined in a study of cytomegalovirus exposure and HLA in healthy donors. Germline V gives CDR1 MNHEY, CDR2 SVGAGI. V was cut by 6 bases and J by 7 bases, with 15 bases left in between. The CDR3 consists of 13 residues. The PCR made use of 60 Vbeta and 13 Jbeta primers. Produced via immunoSEQ multiplex PCR; TCRdb's table is partial and in-frame only. The table shows 100,000 to 150,000 clones, with 75% to 80% occurring only once. The chain carries TRBV6-5 and TRBJ1-1; D may be TRBD1 (5 bases). The sequencing input was PBMCs. The origin of this receptor is a woman aged 35 to 49 in good health and CMV-seronegative. The DNA of the CDR3 is TGTGCCAGCAGCCTGCAACCGGGGGGTGAAGCTTTCTTT. Translation gives CASSLQPGGEAFF.